Below, 22 T cell receptor beta chains from the same sample are listed, as sequenced in a study of T cells in Graves' hyperthyroidism and ophthalmopathy. Amplification yielded TCR beta CDR3 regions, with RNA transcripts as the source. The HTBI primer set served for first-round RT-PCR of the TCR CDR3. TCRdb ran MiXCR on the multiplex PCR reads and lists one entry per CDR3 protein. The data contain over 450,000 distinct CDR3 sequences, 15% to 20% of them singletons. The sequencing sample was made of blood. These receptors all come from a woman in her late teens or twenties with Graves' ophthalmopathy.

This clonotype was recorded many times. The V call is TRBV7-8, the J call TRBJ2-2; D is unclear. Deletions cut 1 base from V and 0 bases from J, with 12 bases between. Germline V gene sequence: CDR1 SGHVS, CDR2 FQNEAQ. This CDR3 has 17 residues. The chain's CDR3 is CASSLESRLPNTGELFF. For the CDR3, the DNA is TGTGCCAGCAGCTTAGAGAGTCGGCTCCCGAACACCGGGGAGCTGTTTTTT.

The table lists this clonotype with many counts. The rearrangement links TRBV30 to TRBJ1-6; the D gene is possibly TRBD1 (5 bases). V was pared by 3 bases and J by 7 bases, with 10 bases between. Looked up from germline, CDR1 is GTSNPN and CDR2 is SVGIG (reference sequence). The CDR3 loop spans 13 amino acids. CDR3 protein: CAWRTVTNSPLHF. The CDR3 DNA reads as TGTGCCTGGAGGACAGTGACCAATTCACCCCTCCACTTT.

This clonotype was found a few times. This chain's CDR3 is CASSFRGLNSPLHF. Written as DNA, the CDR3 is TGTGCCAGCAGTTTCCGGGGGTTAAATTCACCCCTCCACTTT. The gene calls are TRBV28 and TRBJ1-6, with D perhaps TRBD1 (5 bases). Per germline, CDR1 MDHEN and CDR2 SYDVKM. The CDR3 spans 14 residues. With 3 bases removed from V and 7 bases from J, the gap between germline ends came to 10 bases. The full variable domain, rest sourced from reference TRBV28 and TRBJ1-6, is DVKVTQSSRYLVKRTGEKVFLECVQDMDHENMFWYRQDPGLGLRLIYFSYDVKMKEKGDIPEGYSVSREKKERFSLILESASTNQTSMYLCASSFRGLNSPLHFGNGTRLTVT.

The genes are TRBV4-2 and TRBJ2-5, with D unclear. CDR1 is LGHNA, CDR2 YNFKEQ, per germline. The CDR3 is 14 residues long. Trimming removed 0 bases at V and 1 base at J, with 6 bases between. This CDR3 is CASSQESVQETQYF. The DNA for the CDR3 is TGTGCCAGCAGCCAAGAGTCGGTCCAAGAGACCCAGTACTTC.

In its sample, this clonotype was seen many times. This chain uses TRBV6-1 with TRBJ2-3; 12 bases are shared with TRBD2. The junction had 3 bases not matched to a gene; V was cut back by 8 bases and J by 3 bases. Per the germline V gene, CDR1 is MNHNS and CDR2 is SASEGT. The CDR3 runs 14 residues. CDR3 bases: TGTGCCAGCGGGCTAGCGGGAGGGACAGATACGCAGTATTTT. Translating it yields CASGLAGGTDTQYF.

This clonotype was seen repeatedly, ten times or more. The V and J genes are TRBV7-9 and TRBJ2-5; possible D gene TRBD2, 5 bases. V gave up 1 base and J gave up 4 bases, with 16 bases separating them. Germline loops: CDR1 SEHNR, CDR2 FQNEAQ (reference sequence). The CDR3 consists of 16 residues. The CDR3 is CASSLEGLRATETQYF. In DNA, the CDR3 is TGTGCCAGCAGCTTAGAAGGACTCCGGGCGACAGAGACCCAGTACTTC.

The CDR3 protein is CASSPVLWANNYGYTF. CDR3 bases: TGTGCCAGCAGCCCGGTTTTATGGGCCAATAACTATGGCTACACCTTC. The chain uses TRBV3-1 and TRBJ1-2, with no clear D. V was clipped by 4 bases and J by 1 base, with 16 bases between them. The germline CDR1 and CDR2 sequences are LGHDT and YNNKEL (reference sequence). The CDR3 runs 16 residues.

The sample holds many counts of this clonotype. This chain links TRBV20-1 with TRBJ2-3, with TRBD2 matching 8 bases. With V trimmed by 3 bases and J by 2 bases, 4 bases remained unmatched. The CDR3 is 14 residues long. Germline CDR1 is DFQATT and CDR2 is SNEGSKA (reference sequence). The CDR3 DNA is TGCAGTGCTAGGACGGGAGGGCCCACAGATACGCAGTATTTT. Residues: CSARTGGPTDTQYF.

A note on this clonotype: One junction end disagrees with the germline gene, perhaps due to a read error. The CDR3 DNA is TGCGCCAGCAGCTGGGGGGGATTCAATGAACAGTTCTTC. This gives the protein CASSWGGFNEQFF. The chain couples TRBV5-1 to TRBJ2-1, with TRBD2 matching 7 bases. CDR3 length: 13 residues. The germline gives CDR1 SGHRS, CDR2 YFSETQ. The full variable domain, with the rest looked up from reference TRBV5-1 and TRBJ2-1, is KAGVTQTPRYLIKTRGQQVTLSCSPISGHRSVSWYQQTPGQGLQFLFEYFSETQRNKGNFPGRFSGRQFSNSRSEMNVSTLELGDSALYLCASSWGGFNEQFFGPGTRLTVL.

This clonotype appeared many times. This chain uses TRBV7-9 with TRBJ2-3, with TRBD2 matching 7 bases. Unmatched junction bases numbered 5, after V lost 3 bases and J lost 2 bases. Germline V gene lookup returns CDR1 SEHNR and CDR2 FQNEAQ (reference sequence). This CDR3 has 15 residues. CDR3 DNA: TGTGCCAGCAGCTTCTTCGCGGGAGTCACAGATACGCAGTATTTT. Protein: CASSFFAGVTDTQYF. The variable domain in full, completed from reference TRBV7-9 and TRBJ2-3, reads DTGVSQNPRHKITKRGQNVTFRCDPISEHNRLYWYRQTLGQGPEFLTYFQNEAQLEKSRLLSDRFSAERPKGSFSTLEIQRTEQGDSAMYLCASSFFAGVTDTQYFGPGTRLTVL.

With regard to this clonotype: Given a much more abundant clone one base away, this may be a read error. V gene TRBV20-1 combines with J gene TRBJ1-1, with D hard to call. CDR1 DFQATT and CDR2 SNEGSKA come from the germline V gene (reference sequence). This CDR3 spans 15 amino acids. CDR3 DNA sequence: TGCAGTGCTAGTAGAGGGAGTATCGTGAACACTGGAGCTTTCTTT. This translates into CSASRGSIVNTGAFF.

The chain has TRBV11-2 and TRBJ1-1; 7 bases line up with TRBD1. The V gene's germline CDR1 is SGHAT and CDR2 FQNNGV. Unmatched junction bases numbered 16, after V lost 5 bases and J lost 4 bases. CDR3 length: 17 residues. The chain's CDR3 is CASSPQVTGKDATEAFF. The CDR3 nucleotides read TGTGCCAGCAGCCCCCAGGTGACAGGGAAGGATGCCACTGAAGCTTTCTTT.

This clonotype was seen at least ten times. V usage is TRBV6-1 and J usage is TRBJ1-4; 10 nucleotides align to TRBD1. CDR3 size: 16 residues. Germline trimming cut 7 bases from V and 0 bases from J; bases unmatched to any gene: 5. CDR1 MNHNS and CDR2 SASEGT come from the germline V gene. CDR3 sequence reads: CASTDRGLPTNEKLFF. Here the CDR3 DNA reads TGTGCCAGCACCGACAGGGGGCTTCCAACTAATGAAAAACTGTTTTTT.

In its sample, this clonotype was seen a few times. This chain links TRBV5-5 with TRBJ2-1, with 10 bases aligning to TRBD2. The CDR3 length is 16 residues. Germline assignment: CDR1 SGHKS and CDR2 YYEKEE (reference sequence). Trimming at V came to 0 bases and at J to 9 bases, leaving 9 bases not matched to a gene. The CDR3 nucleotides are TGTGCCAGCAGCTTGGTACCCAGCGGGGGGGCGGTTGAGCAGTTCTTC. Translation gives CASSLVPSGGAVEQFF.

This clonotype has at least ten counts. The chain links TRBV24-1 to TRBJ1-2; D gene ambiguous. CDR1 and CDR2 (germline): KGHDR, SFDVKD. With 3 bases removed from V and 4 bases from J, the gap between germline ends came to 8 bases. The CDR3 has 13 residues. The CDR3 DNA reads TGTGCCACCAGTGATGACCGGCTCTATGGCTACACCTTC. As protein: CATSDDRLYGYTF.

This rearrangement joins TRBV7-9 to TRBJ1-3; D remains unclear. The CDR3 length is 13 residues. CDR1 and CDR2 from the germline V gene are SEHNR and FQNEAQ (reference sequence). Trimming pared 5 bases from V and 1 base from J, leaving 6 bases between. The CDR3, as DNA: TGTGCCAGCAGCCCTTGGTCTGGAAACACCATATATTTT. Translated: CASSPWSGNTIYF.

This clonotype came up a few times. The V and J genes are TRBV2 and TRBJ2-1; 7 nucleotides line up with TRBD2. From germline, CDR1 is SNHLY and CDR2 FYNNEI. The CDR3 is 14 amino acids. V was pared by 5 bases and J by 9 bases, with 10 bases of the junction left unmatched. DNA for the CDR3: TGTGCCAGCAGTTTGACGGGAGGAGGGAGTGAGCAGTTCTTC. Encoded protein: CASSLTGGGSEQFF.

This clonotype was counted many times. V is TRBV6-1 and J is TRBJ2-2; no clear D. The CDR3 consists of 13 residues. Trimming shortened V by 10 bases and J by 1 base, and 10 bases separated the two germline ends. In germline, CDR1 is MNHNS, CDR2 SASEGT. DNA for the CDR3: TGTGCCACCCGAAGGGTGAACACCGGGGAGCTGTTTTTT. This sequence encodes CATRRVNTGELFF.

This chain joins TRBV9 and TRBJ2-3, with 9 bases aligning to TRBD2. This CDR3 comprises 15 residues. Germline values: CDR1 SGDLS, CDR2 YYNGEE. V lost 3 bases and J lost 4; bases outside the gene matches: 6. The CDR3 is CASSEPSGIPDTQYF. The CDR3 region has the DNA TGTGCCAGCAGCGAGCCTAGCGGGATACCAGATACGCAGTATTTT.

V gene TRBV13 combines with J gene TRBJ1-5; D gene uncertain. Germline V gives CDR1 PRHDT, CDR2 FYEKMQ (reference sequence). V was pared by 6 bases and J by 7 bases, with 13 bases between. The CDR3 length is 13 residues. CDR3 coding DNA: TGTGCCAGCAGTGGCGGAAGGGTACAGCCCCAGCATTTT. Translating it yields CASSGGRVQPQHF.

The V call is TRBV27, the J call TRBJ2-4, with 8 bases fitting TRBD1. V shed 5 bases, J shed 2 bases, and the junction held 8 bases outside the gene matches. The germline gives CDR1 MNHEY, CDR2 SMNVEV (reference sequence). The CDR3 runs to 16 residues. CDR3 loop: CASSPDRGVPKNIQYF. The CDR3 bases are TGTGCCAGCAGTCCAGACAGGGGTGTTCCCAAAAACATTCAGTACTTC.

The CDR3 region has the DNA TGTGCCAGCAGCCTATTTGGTGAGGGACTTGAGCAGTTCTTC. Protein: CASSLFGEGLEQFF. The J gene is TRBJ2-1, the V gene TRBV12-3 or TRBV12-4; D perhaps matches TRBD2 (6 bases). V was trimmed by 6 bases and J by 9 bases, leaving 18 bases between them. The CDR3 consists of 14 residues.